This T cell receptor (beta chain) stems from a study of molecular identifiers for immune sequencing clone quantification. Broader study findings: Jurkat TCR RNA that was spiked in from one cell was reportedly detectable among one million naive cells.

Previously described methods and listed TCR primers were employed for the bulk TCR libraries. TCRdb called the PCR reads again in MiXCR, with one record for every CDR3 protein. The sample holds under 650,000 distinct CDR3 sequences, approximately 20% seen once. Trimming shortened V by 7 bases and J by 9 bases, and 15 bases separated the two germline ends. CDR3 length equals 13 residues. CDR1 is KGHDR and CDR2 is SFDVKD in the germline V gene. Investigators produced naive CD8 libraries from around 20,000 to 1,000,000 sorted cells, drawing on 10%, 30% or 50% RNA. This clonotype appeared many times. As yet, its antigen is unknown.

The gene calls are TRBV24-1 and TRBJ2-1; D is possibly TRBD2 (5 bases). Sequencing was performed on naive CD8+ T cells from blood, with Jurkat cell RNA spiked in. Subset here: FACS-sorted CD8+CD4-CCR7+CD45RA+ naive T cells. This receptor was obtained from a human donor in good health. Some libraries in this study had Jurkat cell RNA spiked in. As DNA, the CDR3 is TGTGCCACCAGCCCCGCGGAGGCGAGTGAGCAGTTCTTC. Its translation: CATSPAEASEQFF.